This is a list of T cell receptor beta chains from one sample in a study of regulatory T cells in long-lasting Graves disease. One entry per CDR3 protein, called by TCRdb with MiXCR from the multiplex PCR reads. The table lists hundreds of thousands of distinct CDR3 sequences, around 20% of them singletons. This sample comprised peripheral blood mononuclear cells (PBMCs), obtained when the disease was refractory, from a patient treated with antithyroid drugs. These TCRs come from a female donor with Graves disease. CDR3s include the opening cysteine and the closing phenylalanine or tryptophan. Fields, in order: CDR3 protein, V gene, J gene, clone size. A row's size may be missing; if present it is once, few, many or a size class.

CDR3: CASSRDRDHEQYF
V: TRBV18
J: TRBJ2-7
size: .

CDR3: CSARGTSGASQETQYF
V: TRBV20-1
J: TRBJ2-5
size: few

CDR3: CASSLRATEAFF
V: TRBV7-9
J: TRBJ1-1
size: .

CDR3: CASSVAGGIPPYEQYF
V: TRBV9
J: TRBJ2-7
size: .

CDR3: CASSQVPGTNTGELFF
V: TRBV3-1
J: TRBJ2-2
size: many

CDR3: CASSYSHAPLHF
V: TRBV11-2
J: TRBJ1-6
size: many

CDR3: CASSPGGGEQYF
V: TRBV28
J: TRBJ2-7
size: many

CDR3: CASSPRGIYGYTF
V: TRBV12-3/TRBV12-4
J: TRBJ1-2
size: many

CDR3: CASSPATASNTEAFF
V: TRBV18
J: TRBJ1-1
size: .

CDR3: CSASQGGHYGYTF
V: TRBV20-1
J: TRBJ1-2
size: many

CDR3: CASSLEGQPRAFF
V: TRBV5-1
J: TRBJ1-1
size: many

CDR3: CASSSPQDRGAGSPLHF
V: TRBV7-9
J: TRBJ1-6
size: many

CDR3: CSARDFGRLAANEQFF
V: TRBV20-1
J: TRBJ2-1
size: once

CDR3: CSAREANTGELFF
V: TRBV20-1
J: TRBJ2-2
size: .

CDR3: CAWSPGQGGNQPQHF
V: TRBV30
J: TRBJ1-5
size: few

CDR3: CSAGLAGREQYF
V: TRBV29-1
J: TRBJ2-7
size: many

CDR3: CSVIPLSALTEAFF
V: TRBV29-1
J: TRBJ1-1
size: many

CDR3: CASSLAGGDSPLHF
V: TRBV12-3/TRBV12-4
J: TRBJ1-6
size: many

CDR3: CASSQGSSAERADTQYF
V: TRBV3-1
J: TRBJ2-3
size: .

CDR3: CASSYSTTSSYEQYF
V: TRBV6-5
J: TRBJ2-7
size: many

CDR3: CATSRDRKQYF
V: TRBV15
J: TRBJ2-7
size: many

CDR3: CASRGTRNEKLFF
V: TRBV2
J: TRBJ1-4
size: many

CDR3: CSAQKGGEQYF
V: TRBV20-1
J: TRBJ2-7
size: many

CDR3: CASTGGGSAYGYTF
V: TRBV19
J: TRBJ1-2
size: .

CDR3: CASSRLAGEDAGELFF
V: TRBV3-1
J: TRBJ2-2
size: .

CDR3: CASSLAFTSGDTGELFF
V: TRBV7-2
J: TRBJ2-2
size: many

CDR3: CACPRDLCHQPQHF
V: TRBV30
J: TRBJ1-5
size: few

CDR3: CASSVGGGEAFF
V: TRBV9
J: TRBJ1-1
size: many

CDR3: CASLGDGGTDTQYF
V: TRBV2
J: TRBJ2-3
size: .

CDR3: CASSPQTGSYGYTF
V: TRBV5-1
J: TRBJ1-2
size: many

CDR3: CASTRQGANEQYF
V: TRBV7-9
J: TRBJ2-7
size: many

CDR3: CASRSPDFLNSPLHF
V: TRBV6-2/TRBV6-3
J: TRBJ1-6
size: many

CDR3: CATSRTGVQETQYF
V: TRBV15
J: TRBJ2-5
size: .

CDR3: CASSQPYGLRGAFF
V: TRBV4-1
J: TRBJ1-1
size: few

CDR3: CASSLGQGTLSYEQYF
V: TRBV12-3/TRBV12-4
J: TRBJ2-7
size: many

CDR3: CASSLDLRGSGYEQYF
V: TRBV11-3
J: TRBJ2-7
size: many

CDR3: CASSKTGRTFSNYGYTF
V: TRBV5-1
J: TRBJ1-2
size: .

CDR3: CASRLDSYSNQPQHF
V: TRBV12-3/TRBV12-4
J: TRBJ1-5
size: many

CDR3: CASSPGHPYEQYF
V: TRBV5-1
J: TRBJ2-7
size: few

CDR3: CASRRAGTSPGELFF
V: TRBV6-1
J: TRBJ2-2
size: .

CDR3: CSARDPRAGGSYEQYF
V: TRBV20-1
J: TRBJ2-7
size: few

CDR3: CASNQQGAGGEQYF
V: TRBV12-3/TRBV12-4
J: TRBJ2-7
size: few

CDR3: CASGGGVQEETQYF
V: TRBV12-3/TRBV12-4
J: TRBJ2-5
size: .

CDR3: CASSQDTGTGYTF
V: TRBV4-1
J: TRBJ1-2
size: few

CDR3: CASGGGPTVDTQYF
V: TRBV7-9
J: TRBJ2-3
size: .

CDR3: CASSYSISQGGEKLFF
V: TRBV6-2/TRBV6-3
J: TRBJ1-4
size: .

CDR3: CASSRAGGDSQDTQYF
V: TRBV6-1
J: TRBJ2-3
size: once

CDR3: CASSLMTGGVNQPQHF
V: TRBV11-2
J: TRBJ1-5
size: many

CDR3: CASRPATSPSKVYEQYF
V: TRBV5-5
J: TRBJ2-7
size: .

CDR3: CASKRQTSYDEQYF
V: TRBV6-2/TRBV6-3
J: TRBJ2-7
size: many

CDR3: CASSYGWNMNTEAFF
V: TRBV6-2/TRBV6-3
J: TRBJ1-1
size: many

CDR3: CASSLVSAGELFF
V: TRBV12-3/TRBV12-4
J: TRBJ2-2
size: .

CDR3: CSAGQGQETQYF
V: TRBV29-1
J: TRBJ2-5
size: many

CDR3: CASSVAPREGYTF
V: TRBV9
J: TRBJ1-2
size: many

CDR3: CASSYRDGNTEAFF
V: TRBV6-5
J: TRBJ1-1
size: .

CDR3: CASTSDRASYGYTF
V: TRBV19
J: TRBJ1-2
size: few

CDR3: CSVAGTGSLSSYEQYF
V: TRBV29-1
J: TRBJ2-7
size: many

CDR3: CSATGQLNSPLHF
V: TRBV20-1
J: TRBJ1-6
size: many

CDR3: CATSPLRAANSSYEQYF
V: TRBV24-1
J: TRBJ2-7
size: few

CDR3: CASSLALTTGVGVNTEAFF
V: TRBV5-1
J: TRBJ1-1
size: many